The 29 T cell receptor beta chains below all came from one sample that was sequenced in a study of PD-1 blockade in mismatch repair-deficient tumors. Libraries were prepared by immunoSEQ multiplex PCR; TCRdb keeps only in-frame clonotypes and omits some of them. The data show about 14,000 clones, with 84% seen just once and around 1.8% held by the top ten. The sample here was PBMCs, taken 14 weeks after starting pembrolizumab. These receptors originate from an adult with mismatch repair-deficient cancer.

The chain recombines TRBV11-2 with TRBJ2-1, with 11 bases fitting TRBD2. In germline, CDR1 is SGHAT, CDR2 FQNNGV. Trimming at V came to 2 bases and at J to 2 bases, leaving 2 bases not matched to a gene. This CDR3 contains 16 residues. The CDR3 nucleotides are TGTGCCAGCAGCTTAAGACTAGCGGGGACCTACAATGAGCAGTTCTTC. Its protein is CASSLRLAGTYNEQFF.

The rearrangement joins TRBV19 to TRBJ2-1; 10 bases map to TRBD2. V trimming: 3 bases; J trimming: 11 bases; junction bases outside the gene matches: 10. Germline assignment: CDR1 LNHDA and CDR2 SQIVND (reference sequence). This CDR3 spans 15 amino acids. This chain's CDR3 is CASSINLAGVAKQFF. The CDR3 DNA reads TGTGCCAGTAGTATTAACCTAGCGGGAGTAGCTAAGCAGTTCTTC.

Points on this clone: At one boundary the junction diverges from the germline segment, which might be a read error. J is TRBJ2-5 and V is TRBV10-3; D may be TRBD2 (6 bases). This CDR3 is 14 amino acids long. Germline V gene sequence: CDR1 ENHRY, CDR2 SYGVKD. CDR3 loop: CAISEPTGEEAQYF. In DNA form, the CDR3 reads TGTGCCATCAGTGAGCCGACGGGGGAAGAGGCCCAGTACTTC.

This clone appeared a single time. This sequence joins TRBV30 and TRBJ1-2; D is uncertain. CDR3 length: 15 residues. The V gene's germline CDR1 is GTSNPN and CDR2 SVGIG (reference sequence). V was cut by 0 bases and J by 4 bases, with 15 bases left in between. Here the CDR3 DNA reads TGTGCCTGGAGTGTGGAGATGAGCTCGGCCTATGGCTACACCTTC. Its protein product is CAWSVEMSSAYGYTF.

The rearrangement joins TRBV7-3 to TRBJ2-5, with 12 bases matching TRBD2. The CDR3 loop spans 16 amino acids. Losses at the gene ends were 5 bases for V and 5 bases for J; bases not matched to a gene: 9. Looked up from germline, CDR1 is SGHTA and CDR2 is FQGTGA. DNA of the CDR3: TGTGCCAGCAGCCCCTCGCTAGCGGGAGGGCTTGAGACCCAGTACTTC. Protein: CASSPSLAGGLETQYF.

The chain employs TRBV21-1 and TRBJ2-5; the table names TRBD2, a call not compared with the DNA. TRBV21-1 is shown as a pseudogene. The CDR3 runs 16 residues. The CDR3 region is CASSKVGRGRGETQYF. The CDR3 DNA is TGTGCCAGCAGCAAAGTTGGTCGCGGGAGAGGTGAGACCCAGTACTTC.

The V and J genes are TRBV5-1 and TRBJ2-3; weak D call: TRBD1 (5 bases). V was pared by 4 bases and J by 5 bases, with 14 bases between. Germline V gene lookup returns CDR1 SGHRS and CDR2 YFSETQ. The CDR3 sequence is 14 residues long. In nucleotides, the CDR3 is TGCGCCAGCAGCCCCCTAGGGGTAATAGATACGCAGTATTTT. Protein: CASSPLGVIDTQYF.

This clone was picked up one time. V gene TRBV6-1 combines with J gene TRBJ2-4; D gene ambiguous. Germline loops: CDR1 MNHNS, CDR2 SASEGT. V lost 4 bases to trimming and J lost 1 base, with 5 bases between them. The CDR3 has 13 amino acids. In DNA, the CDR3 is TGTGCCAGCAGTGTCCGGGCCAAAAACATTCAGTACTTC. This encodes CASSVRAKNIQYF.

J is TRBJ2-1 and V is TRBV6-5, with 9 bases matching TRBD1. Germline-derived CDR1 and CDR2 are MNHEY and SVGAGI. The V gene end was trimmed by 6 bases and the J gene end by 6 bases; junction bases not matched to a gene: 3. CDR3 length equals 13 residues. The CDR3 region is CASSGTGFNEQFF. DNA for the CDR3: TGTGCCAGCAGCGGGACAGGGTTCAATGAGCAGTTCTTC.

The gene calls are TRBV27 and TRBJ2-5, with TRBD2 matching 9 bases. The CDR3 sequence is 15 residues long. Germline CDR1 MNHEY, CDR2 SMNVEV (reference sequence). V was pared by 7 bases and J by 2 bases, with 8 bases of the junction left unmatched. The CDR3 nucleotides read TGTGCCAGCAAATTTAGCGGGAGCTTACAAGAGACCCAGTACTTC. Its protein product is CASKFSGSLQETQYF.

V and J are TRBV12-5 and TRBJ2-5; the match to TRBD1 covers 8 bases. Losses at the gene ends were 4 bases for V and 12 bases for J; bases not matched to a gene: 13. The V gene's germline CDR1 is LGHNT and CDR2 FRNRAP. This CDR3 comprises 14 residues. CDR3 DNA sequence: TGTGCTAGTGGTTCGGACTTAGGGACAGGCGGGGAGTACTTC. Translation gives CASGSDLGTGGEYF. Together with reference TRBV12-5 and TRBJ2-5, the CDR3 gives the full variable domain: DARVTQTPRHKVTEMGQEVTMRCQPILGHNTVFWYRQTMMQGLELLAYFRNRAPLDDSGMPKDRFSAEMPDATLATLKIQPSEPRDSAVYFCASGSDLGTGGEYFGPGTRLLVL.

V gene TRBV9 combines with J gene TRBJ2-1; unclear D gene. The length of the CDR3 is 15 residues. V was pared by 0 bases and J by 0 bases, with 7 bases between. Germline V gives CDR1 SGDLS, CDR2 YYNGEE. For the CDR3, the DNA is TGTGCCAGCAGCGTAGATTTGAGCTCCTACAATGAGCAGTTCTTC. This sequence encodes CASSVDLSSYNEQFF.

The chain employs TRBV28 and TRBJ1-4; 11 bases match TRBD1. Germline V gene data show CDR1 as MDHEN and CDR2 as SYDVKM. Trimming cost V 4 bases and J 7 bases; bases outside gene matches: 11. The CDR3 is made up of 17 amino acids. CDR3 nucleotides: TGTGCCAGCAGTTCAGGACAGGGGGCGGTTTTCGGTGAAAAACTGTTTTTT. Translating gives CASSSGQGAVFGEKLFF.

By frequency in the sample, this clone is medium-sized. The chain joins TRBV4-1 to TRBJ2-7; weak D call: TRBD2 (6 bases). V was trimmed by 4 bases and J by 2 bases, leaving 12 bases between them. Germline assignment: CDR1 MGHRA and CDR2 YSYEKL. CDR3 length: 14 residues. Here the CDR3 reads CASSPDAGTYEQYF. The CDR3 DNA sequence: TGCGCCAGCAGCCCCGATGCGGGGACCTACGAGCAGTACTTC.

This clone was observed once. The rearrangement joins TRBV5-6 to TRBJ2-7, with 9 bases matching TRBD2. V lost 0 bases, J lost 2 bases, and 6 bases stayed unmatched. Germline lookup yields CDR1 SGHDT and CDR2 YYEEEE. The CDR3 is 16 amino acids. CDR3 DNA: TGTGCCAGCAGCTTGGGGGGAGTAGCGGGAGCCTACGAGCAGTACTTC. It encodes CASSLGGVAGAYEQYF.

The V gene is TRBV7-8, the J gene TRBJ2-3; perhaps TRBD2 as D (5 bases). Trimming left V 1 base short and J 5 bases short, with 28 bases between. CDR3 length: 20 amino acids. Germline V gene data show CDR1 as SGHVS and CDR2 as FQNEAQ. In DNA form, the CDR3 reads TGTGCCAGCAGCTTAGTTCGCATTCCTAGACAAAAGGGCGGAGGAGATACGCAGTATTTT. Amino acid sequence: CASSLVRIPRQKGGGDTQYF.

The chain recombines TRBV7-2 with TRBJ2-5; 8 bases map to TRBD2. This CDR3 is 15 amino acids long. J was trimmed by 5 bases and V by 6 bases; bases with no gene match: 11. Germline CDR1 reads SGHTA; CDR2 reads FQGNSA. The CDR3 DNA sequence: TGTGCCAGCAGTGGAGCGGGAGCGGGCGGGGAGACCCAGTACTTC. It codes for CASSGAGAGGETQYF. Full variable domain (outside the CDR3, taken from reference TRBV7-2 and TRBJ2-5): GAGVSQSPSNKVTEKGKDVELRCDPISGHTALYWYRQSLGQGLEFLIYFQGNSAPDKSGLPSDRFSAERTGGSVSTLTIQRTQQEDSAVYLCASSGAGAGGETQYFGPGTRLLVL.

The rearrangement joins TRBV28 to TRBJ2-7, with a possible D match to TRBD2 (5 bases). The germline V gene has CDR1 MDHEN and CDR2 SYDVKM. This CDR3 is 15 amino acids long. V lost 6 bases to trimming and J lost 0 bases, with 15 bases between them. Here the CDR3 reads CASSPTRVSSYEQYF. The CDR3 DNA is TGTGCCAGCAGCCCAACGCGGGTAAGCTCCTACGAGCAGTACTTC.

The chain employs TRBV19 and TRBJ1-2; no clear D. Trimming cost V 0 bases and J 8 bases, with 19 bases left between them. In germline, CDR1 is LNHDA, CDR2 SQIVND (reference sequence). This CDR3 region has 16 residues. The chain's CDR3 is CASSIDGGTKQGGYTF. The CDR3 DNA is TGTGCCAGTAGTATAGATGGCGGAACAAAACAAGGAGGCTACACCTTC.

The chain combines TRBV6-1 with TRBJ2-5; TRBD2 is a possible D gene (5 bases). CDR1 and CDR2 (germline): MNHNS, SASEGT. This CDR3 is 14 amino acids long. The V end was cut by 10 bases, the J end by 5 bases, with 20 bases between. CDR3 amino acids: CAILRMRERETQYF. The CDR3 DNA follows: TGTGCCATCCTCAGGATGAGGGAGCGGGAGACCCAGTACTTC.

This chain uses TRBV28 with TRBJ2-1; 10 bases agree with TRBD1. CDR1 is MDHEN, CDR2 SYDVKM, per germline. The CDR3 spans 15 residues. With V trimmed by 3 bases and J by 5 bases, 4 bases remained unmatched. The CDR3 bases are TGTGCCAGCAGTTTCCGGGACAGGGGAAACAATGAGCAGTTCTTC. This sequence encodes CASSFRDRGNNEQFF. Complete variable domain (other parts from reference TRBV28 and TRBJ2-1): DVKVTQSSRYLVKRTGEKVFLECVQDMDHENMFWYRQDPGLGLRLIYFSYDVKMKEKGDIPEGYSVSREKKERFSLILESASTNQTSMYLCASSFRDRGNNEQFFGPGTRLTVL.

The J gene is TRBJ1-4, the V gene TRBV5-4; 7 nucleotides line up with TRBD1. Germline V lookup: CDR1 SGHNT, CDR2 YYREEE (reference sequence). The CDR3 is made up of 15 amino acids. V was pared by 3 bases and J by 5 bases, with 7 bases of the junction left unmatched. The CDR3 sequence is CASSSGQDVNEKLFF. DNA for the CDR3: TGTGCCAGCAGCTCTGGACAGGATGTCAATGAAAAACTGTTTTTT.

The J gene is TRBJ2-7, the V gene TRBV11-3; 10 positions agree with TRBD1. Per the germline V gene, CDR1 is SGHNT and CDR2 is YENEEA. With V trimmed by 0 bases and J by 4 bases, 6 bases remained unmatched. The CDR3 has 16 amino acids. CDR3 in DNA: TGTGCCAGCAGCTTAGATTCGACGGACAGGGGGTACGAGCAGTACTTC. Its translation is CASSLDSTDRGYEQYF.

This sequence joins TRBV7-3 and TRBJ2-1, with 8 bases matching TRBD1. In germline, CDR1 is SGHTA, CDR2 FQGTGA. After removal of 5 bases from V and 0 bases from J, the junction contained 6 bases not matched to a gene. The CDR3 length is 16 residues. In DNA, the CDR3 is TGTGCCAGCAGCACCCAGGGGACAGGCTCCTACAATGAGCAGTTCTTC. This gives the protein CASSTQGTGSYNEQFF.

The chain links TRBV14 to TRBJ1-6; TRBD1 is a possible D gene (5 bases). The length of the CDR3 is 13 residues. From germline, CDR1 is SGHDN and CDR2 FVKESK. V was trimmed by 6 bases and J by 7 bases, leaving 10 bases between them. The DNA of the CDR3 is TGTGCCAGCAGGTCGACAGTGAATTCACCCCTCCACTTT. Amino acids: CASRSTVNSPLHF.

The chain joins TRBV7-2 to TRBJ2-1; 10 bases are shared with TRBD2. Germline V gives CDR1 SGHTA, CDR2 FQGNSA. The V and J ends lost 6 bases and 0 bases, in that order; junction bases with no gene match: 5. The length of the CDR3 is 16 residues. CDR3 DNA: TGTGCCAGCAGTCCAACTAGCGGGGCCTCCTACAATGAGCAGTTCTTC. Translation: CASSPTSGASYNEQFF.

V and J are TRBV7-9 and TRBJ2-1, with D unresolved. The CDR3 consists of 10 residues. V lost 3 bases and J lost 10, with 4 bases in between. Germline CDR1 SEHNR, CDR2 FQNEAQ (reference sequence). This chain's CDR3 is CASSFGEQFF. The DNA for the CDR3 is TGTGCCAGCAGCTTCGGGGAGCAGTTCTTC.

The rearrangement joins TRBV19 to TRBJ2-2; 7 bases align to TRBD1. V trimming: 4 bases; J trimming: 8 bases; junction bases outside the gene matches: 4. This CDR3 region has 13 residues. CDR1 is LNHDA and CDR2 is SQIVND in the germline V gene (reference sequence). The CDR3 sequence is CASSNDRVGELFF. CDR3 sequence (DNA): TGTGCCAGTAGTAACGACAGGGTTGGGGAGCTGTTTTTT.

V is TRBV7-3 and J is TRBJ2-3, with TRBD2 identical over 9 bases. Germline CDR1 and CDR2: SGHTA and FQGTGA. The CDR3 length is 16 residues. V trimming: 2 bases; J trimming: 5 bases; junction bases outside the gene matches: 8. The chain's CDR3 is CASSLGPGGRGDTQYF. The CDR3 DNA is TGTGCCAGCAGCTTAGGCCCGGGCGGGAGGGGAGATACGCAGTATTTT.